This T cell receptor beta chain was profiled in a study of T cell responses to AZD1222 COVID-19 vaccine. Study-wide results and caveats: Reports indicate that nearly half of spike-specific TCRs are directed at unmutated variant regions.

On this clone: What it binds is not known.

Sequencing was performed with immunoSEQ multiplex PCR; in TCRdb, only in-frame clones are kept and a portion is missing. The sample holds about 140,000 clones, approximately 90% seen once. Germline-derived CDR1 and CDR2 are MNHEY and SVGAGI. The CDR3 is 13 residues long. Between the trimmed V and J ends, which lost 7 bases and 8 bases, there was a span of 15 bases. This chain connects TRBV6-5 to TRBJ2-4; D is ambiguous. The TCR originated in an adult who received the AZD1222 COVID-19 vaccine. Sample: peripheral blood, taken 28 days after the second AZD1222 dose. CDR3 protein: CASNRRGEDIQYF. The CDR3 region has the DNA TGTGCCAGCAACCGCAGAGGTGAGGACATTCAGTACTTC.